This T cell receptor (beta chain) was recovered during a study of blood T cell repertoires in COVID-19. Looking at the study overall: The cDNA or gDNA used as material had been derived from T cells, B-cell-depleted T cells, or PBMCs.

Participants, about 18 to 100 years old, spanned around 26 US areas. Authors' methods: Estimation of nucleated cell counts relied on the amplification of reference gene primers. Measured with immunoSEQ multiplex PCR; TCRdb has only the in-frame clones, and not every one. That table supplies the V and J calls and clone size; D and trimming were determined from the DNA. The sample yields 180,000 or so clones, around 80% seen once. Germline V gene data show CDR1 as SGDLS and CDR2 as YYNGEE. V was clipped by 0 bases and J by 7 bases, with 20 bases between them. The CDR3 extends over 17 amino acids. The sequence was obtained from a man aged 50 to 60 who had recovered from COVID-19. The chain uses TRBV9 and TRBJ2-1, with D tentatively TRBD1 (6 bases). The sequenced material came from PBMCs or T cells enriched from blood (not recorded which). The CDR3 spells CASSVETGRGGWNEQFF. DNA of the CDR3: TGTGCCAGCAGCGTAGAGACTGGCAGGGGCGGGTGGAATGAGCAGTTCTTC.